What follows are 8 T cell receptor beta chains derived from one specimen sequenced in a study of T cell responses to AZD1222 COVID-19 vaccine. Only in-frame clones appear in the TCRdb table, and some are missing; sequencing was by immunoSEQ multiplex PCR. The sample consists of around 150,000 clones, roughly 85% of them appearing once. Source: peripheral blood, taken 28 days after the second dose of the MenACWY control vaccine. The receptors were sampled from an adult who received the MenACWY meningococcal vaccine as a control.

CDR3 DNA: TGCGCCAGCAGCCAAGGGGCTAGCGGGGCCTACAATGAGCAGTTCTTC. Residues: CASSQGASGAYNEQFF. J is TRBJ2-1 and V is TRBV4-1; 9 bases map to TRBD2. The V gene end was trimmed by 1 base and the J gene end by 2 bases; junction bases not matched to a gene: 3. Germline V gene lookup returns CDR1 MGHRA and CDR2 YSYEKL. The CDR3 has 16 residues.

The chain recombines TRBV7-2 with TRBJ1-2; D gene uncertain. V was cut by 2 bases and J by 2 bases, with 6 bases left in between. From germline, CDR1 is SGHTA and CDR2 FQGNSA. CDR3 size: 13 residues. CDR3 sequence (DNA): TGTGCCAGCAGCTTAAAACGGAACTATGGCTACACCTTC. This gives the protein CASSLKRNYGYTF.

The rearrangement uses TRBV14 and TRBJ2-7; possible D gene TRBD2, 5 bases. Germline CDR1 and CDR2: SGHDN and FVKESK. This CDR3 is built from 13 residues. V lost 0 bases and J 9 bases, leaving 12 bases between the germline ends. The CDR3 DNA reads as TGTGCCAGCAGCCAAGATGGGCAGCGGAGGCAGTACTTC. It yields the protein CASSQDGQRRQYF.

This clone was seen more than once but under ten times. V is TRBV28 and J is TRBJ1-5; no clear D gene. V was clipped by 8 bases and J by 6 bases, with 17 bases between them. The CDR3 totals 14 residues. Looked up from germline, CDR1 is MDHEN and CDR2 is SYDVKM. The CDR3 reads CASQTGGLGQPQHF. In DNA form, the CDR3 reads TGTGCCAGCCAAACCGGAGGGCTGGGTCAGCCCCAGCATTTT.

The CDR3 loop reads CASSFRDRGFGYTF. For the CDR3, the DNA is TGTGCCAGCAGTTTCCGGGACAGGGGTTTTGGCTACACCTTC. This chain links TRBV28 with TRBJ1-2, with TRBD1 matching over 10 bases. The length of the CDR3 is 14 residues. The ends lost 3 bases at V and 7 bases at J; junction bases unmatched: 5. Germline-derived CDR1 and CDR2 are MDHEN and SYDVKM.

The DNA of the CDR3 is TGCGCCAGCAGTTGGCCCCCTAAGGAGAGCAATCAGCCCCAGCATTTT. Translating gives CASSWPPKESNQPQHF. V gene TRBV10-1 combines with J gene TRBJ1-5, with no clear D. Germline V gives CDR1 WNHNN, CDR2 SYGVQD (reference sequence). This CDR3 is built from 16 residues. Trimming took 5 bases from V and 1 from J, leaving 15 bases between them.

This clone was seen more than once but under ten times. The gene calls are TRBV18 and TRBJ1-2; D unresolved. CDR3 length: 16 amino acids. V was pared by 3 bases and J by 4 bases, with 18 bases between. Germline V gene data show CDR1 as KGHSH and CDR2 as LQKENI. The CDR3 DNA sequence: TGTGCCAGCTCACCTGGGGAGGTTGGAAATCGCTATGGCTACACCTTC. Protein: CASSPGEVGNRYGYTF.

The gene calls are TRBV3-1 (or the pseudogene TRBV3-2) and TRBJ2-7; 7 nucleotides align to TRBD1. The CDR3 runs 14 residues. The V segment lost 3 bases and the J segment 0 bases; nucleotides outside the gene matches: 2. Germline loops: CDR1 LGHDT, CDR2 YNNKEL (reference sequence). The CDR3 protein is CASSQGQSSYEQYV. The CDR3 DNA reads TGTGCCAGCAGCCAGGGACAGAGCTCCTACGAGCAGTACGTC.